Listed below are T cell receptor beta chains from one sample, sequenced in a study of cytomegalovirus exposure and HLA in healthy donors. Generated by immunoSEQ multiplex PCR, the TCRdb table keeps only in-frame clones and is missing some. The sample has some 190,000 clones; around 85% are singletons. Specimen: PBMCs. These receptors were obtained from a boy between 2 and 10 years old in good health and CMV-seronegative. Both conserved end residues are part of each CDR3. The D gene is left open where the match is weak. Clone size is stated in some rows and not others, as once, few, many or a class when expanded.

d_call cdr3_length clone_size j_call v_call cdr3_aa cdr3_nt
TRBD2 17 - TRBJ2-5 TRBV11-2 CASSLGKAGNFQETQYF TGTGCCAGCAGCTTAGGAAAAGCGGGGAACTTCCAAGAGACCCAGTACTTC
TRBD1 15 - TRBJ1-6 TRBV7-9 CASSLSGQGNSPLHF TGTGCCAGCAGCTTATCGGGACAGGGGAATTCACCCCTCCACTTT
- 16 few TRBJ2-1 TRBV19 CASSKFRGGAYNEQFF TGTGCCAGTAGTAAATTCCGAGGGGGGGCCTACAATGAGCAGTTCTTC
TRBD2 15 - TRBJ2-3 TRBV2 CASSATSGGADTQYF TGTGCCAGCAGTGCGACTAGCGGGGGGGCAGATACGCAGTATTTT
- 14 - TRBJ2-1 TRBV6-1 CASSEGGYNNEQFF TGTGCCAGCAGTGAGGGGGGTTATAACAATGAGCAGTTCTTC
TRBD1 17 - TRBJ2-2 TRBV11-3 CASSPRTGLTTPGELFF TGTGCCAGCAGCCCGCGGACAGGTCTTACAACACCGGGGGAGCTGTTTTTT
- 15 - TRBJ2-1 TRBV6-4 CASSDRHDSYNEQFF TGTGCCAGCAGTGACCGACATGACTCCTACAATGAGCAGTTCTTC
TRBD1 16 - TRBJ2-7 TRBV9 CASSLGGTGGAYEQYF TGTGCCAGCAGCTTGGGCGGGACAGGGGGCGCCTACGAGCAGTACTTC
- 12 - TRBJ2-2 TRBV4-2 CASSQATGELFF TGTGCCAGCAGCCAAGCGACCGGGGAGCTGTTTTTT
- 14 - TRBJ1-2 TRBV30 CAWSTPGSNYGYTF TGTGCCTGGAGTACCCCAGGGTCTAACTATGGCTACACCTTC
TRBD2 16 - TRBJ2-3 TRBV4-2 CASSQLAGGDTDTQYF TGTGCCAGCAGCCAGTTAGCGGGAGGGGACACAGATACGCAGTATTTT
TRBD1 13 - TRBJ1-1 TRBV5-1 CASGDRGNTEAFF TGCGCCAGCGGGGACAGGGGGAACACTGAAGCTTTCTTT
- 15 - TRBJ2-1 TRBV21-1 CASSKQRGAYNEQFF TGTGCCAGCAGCAAACAGCGGGGGGCCTACAATGAGCAGTTCTTC
- 13 - TRBJ2-7 TRBV4-1 CASSQDGSYEQYF TGCGCCAGCAGCCAAGACGGCTCCTACGAGCAGTACTTC
TRBD1 16 - TRBJ2-5 TRBV5-1 CASSDSGGLGQETQYF TGCGCCAGCAGCGACTCAGGGGGTTTGGGGCAAGAGACCCAGTACTTC
TRBD1 16 - TRBJ1-2 TRBV9 CASSVEAANRGLGYTF TGTGCCAGCAGCGTAGAGGCGGCAAACAGGGGTCTTGGCTACACCTTC
- 15 - TRBJ2-3 TRBV2 CASSGDTFSTDTQYF TGTGCCAGCAGTGGTGACACTTTCAGCACAGATACGCAGTATTTT
- 13 - TRBJ1-6 TRBV2 CASLGARNSPLHF TGTGCCTCATTAGGAGCGAGGAATTCACCCCTCCACTTT
- 12 - TRBJ2-1 TRBV6-1 CASSLRGNEQFF TGTGCCAGCAGCCTCCGGGGCAATGAGCAGTTCTTC
- 15 - TRBJ2-5 TRBV5-1 CASSLEVGPQETQYF TGCGCCAGCAGCTTGGAAGTGGGGCCCCAAGAGACCCAGTACTTC
TRBD1 16 - TRBJ2-3 TRBV25-1 CASSEGQGPGTDTQYF TGTGCCAGCAGCGAAGGACAGGGGCCCGGCACAGATACGCAGTATTTT
TRBD2 16 - TRBJ2-1 TRBV15 CATRKQRGSSYNEQFF TGTGCCACCAGGAAACAGCGGGGAAGCTCCTACAATGAGCAGTTCTTC
- 14 - TRBJ2-2 TRBV19 CASSMEGGPGELFF TGTGCCAGTAGTATGGAGGGTGGGCCCGGGGAGCTGTTTTTT
- 13 - TRBJ2-1 TRBV28 CASSLSATNEQFF TGTGCCAGCAGTTTAAGCGCAACCAATGAGCAGTTCTTC
TRBD1 14 - TRBJ1-5 TRBV30 CAWSLGQGNQPQHF TGTGCCTGGAGTTTGGGACAGGGGAATCAGCCCCAGCATTTT
- 16 - TRBJ2-7 TRBV6-6 CASSYSIAKRVWEQYF TGTGCCAGCAGTTACTCGATAGCGAAAAGGGTTTGGGAGCAGTACTTC
TRBD1 15 few TRBJ2-1 TRBV19 CASSIAGGDYNEQFF TGTGCCAGTAGTATCGCAGGGGGAGACTACAATGAGCAGTTCTTC
- 14 few TRBJ1-1 TRBV6-5 CASSYGRIEAEAFF TGTGCCAGCAGTTACGGGAGGATAGAGGCTGAAGCTTTCTTT
- 15 - TRBJ1-1 TRBV5-1 CASSLEAGRRTEAFF TGCGCCAGCAGCTTGGAGGCAGGGCGGCGCACTGAAGCTTTCTTT
- 14 - TRBJ1-6 TRBV4-1 CASSQGAGGVPLHF TGCGCCAGCAGCCAAGGTGCAGGCGGGGTCCCCCTCCACTTT
TRBD1 16 - TRBJ2-5 TRBV9 CASSNTWDRGRETQYF TGTGCCAGCAGCAATACGTGGGACAGGGGGCGAGAGACCCAGTACTTC
TRBD2 14 - TRBJ2-7 TRBV28 CASSLEGGPTEQYF TGTGCCAGCAGTTTAGAGGGAGGGCCTACCGAGCAGTACTTC
- 15 - TRBJ2-4 TRBV6-5 CASSYREPRGDIQYF TGTGCCAGCAGTTACCGGGAACCCAGGGGTGACATTCAGTACTTC
- 11 - TRBJ2-5 TRBV20-1 CSAQVSETQYF TGCAGTGCTCAAGTGAGTGAGACCCAGTACTTC
- 14 - TRBJ1-1 TRBV15 CATSKVGRDTEAFF TGTGCCACCAGCAAGGTGGGGAGGGACACTGAAGCTTTCTTT
TRBD1 16 - TRBJ1-2 TRBV13 CASSSFRQGQHYGYTF TGTGCCAGCAGCTCTTTCAGACAGGGGCAACACTATGGCTACACCTTC
- 13 once TRBJ1-3 TRBV29-1 CSVESGSGNTIYF TGCAGCGTTGAGTCCGGGTCTGGAAACACCATATATTTT
- 13 - TRBJ2-2 TRBV4-1 CASSEGYTGELFF TGCGCCAGCAGCGAGGGCTACACCGGGGAGCTGTTTTTT
TRBD1 16 - TRBJ1-5 TRBV28 CASSEQGAMGNQPQHF TGTGCCAGCAGTGAACAGGGGGCGATGGGCAATCAGCCCCAGCATTTT
TRBD1 19 - TRBJ1-3 TRBV5-6 CASSRFRDRGRSSGNTIYF TGTGCCAGCAGCCGCTTCCGGGACAGGGGGCGAAGCTCTGGAAACACCATATATTTT
- 13 few TRBJ1-4 TRBV2 CASTADIREKLFF TGTGCCAGTACCGCGGACATAAGGGAAAAACTGTTTTTT
- 15 - TRBJ2-1 TRBV15 CATSRAGGSYNEQFF TGTGCCACCAGCAGGGCAGGAGGCTCCTACAATGAGCAGTTCTTC
- 17 once TRBJ2-1 TRBV7-9 CASSLTPGGRSYNEQFF TGTGCCAGCAGCTTAACCCCCGGGGGGCGCTCCTACAATGAGCAGTTCTTC
- 13 - TRBJ1-1 TRBV7-3 CASSPRLGTEAFF TGTGCCAGCAGCCCCCGACTGGGCACTGAAGCTTTCTTT
- 14 - TRBJ2-5 TRBV19 CASSIAGREKTQYF TGTGCCAGTAGTATAGCGGGGAGAGAAAAGACCCAGTACTTC
TRBD2 14 - TRBJ2-7 TRBV5-1 CASSPRGSPYEQYF TGCGCCAGCAGCCCCCGCGGGAGCCCCTACGAGCAGTACTTC
- 11 - TRBJ2-2 TRBV5-4 CASSRIGELFF TGTGCCAGCAGCCGTATCGGGGAGCTGTTTTTT
TRBD2 16 - TRBJ2-1 TRBV7-3 CASSQDGLVIRNEQFF TGTGCCAGCAGCCAAGATGGACTAGTAATTCGGAATGAGCAGTTCTTC
- 15 - TRBJ2-4 TRBV18 CASSSLDAQAGIQYF TGTGCCAGCTCTAGTCTAGACGCCCAAGCTGGCATTCAGTACTTC
TRBD1 15 - TRBJ2-1 TRBV4-1 CASSQVGQVGNEQFF TGCGCCAGCAGCCAAGTGGGACAGGTGGGCAATGAGCAGTTCTTC
- 13 - TRBJ1-2 TRBV28 CASTPDSARGYTF TGTGCCAGCACCCCGGACAGCGCCCGAGGCTACACCTTC
- 15 - TRBJ2-7 TRBV7-2 CASSSFSGGGAGQYF TGTGCCAGCAGCTCCTTTTCAGGAGGGGGGGCTGGGCAGTACTTC
TRBD1 15 - TRBJ1-5 TRBV10-3 CAISERTGINQPQHF TGTGCCATCAGTGAAAGGACAGGGATTAATCAGCCCCAGCATTTT
- 15 - TRBJ1-4 TRBV27 CASSLIDSINEKLFF TGTGCCAGCAGTCTAATCGACAGTATTAATGAAAAACTGTTTTTT
- 15 - TRBJ1-2 TRBV30 CAWSVPGTQNYGYTF TGTGCCTGGAGTGTACCCGGGACACAGAACTATGGCTACACCTTC
- 13 - TRBJ2-3 TRBV7-3 CASSITSRDTQYF TGTGCCAGCAGCATCACTAGCCGAGATACGCAGTATTTT
- 14 - TRBJ1-1 TRBV9 CASSPPPGSVLAFF TGTGCCAGCAGCCCTCCCCCAGGCTCGGTTCTAGCTTTCTTT
- 14 - TRBJ2-7 TRBV28 CASSKGDTSYEQYF TGTGCCAGCAGTAAAGGGGATACCTCCTACGAGCAGTACTTC